This TCR beta chain stems from a study of cytomegalovirus exposure and HLA in healthy donors. This clone was counted once. With 60 Vbeta and 13 Jbeta primers, the PCR was carried out. Assay used: immunoSEQ multiplex PCR; TCRdb lists only in-frame clones, some missing. The table lists about 160,000 clones, roughly 70% of them singletons. Germline V gene sequence: CDR1 MGHRA, CDR2 YSYEKL. V lost 3 bases to trimming and J lost 2 bases; unmatched junction nucleotides: 8. CDR3 length: 17 amino acids. This receptor was obtained from a woman in her forties or fifties in good health and CMV-seropositive. The sequenced sample was PBMCs. The V call is TRBV4-1, the J call TRBJ2-1, with 9 bases identical to TRBD1. Here the CDR3 reads CASSQVTRDRAYNEQFF. The DNA of the CDR3 is TGCGCCAGCAGCCAGGTAACCCGGGACAGGGCCTACAATGAGCAGTTCTTC.